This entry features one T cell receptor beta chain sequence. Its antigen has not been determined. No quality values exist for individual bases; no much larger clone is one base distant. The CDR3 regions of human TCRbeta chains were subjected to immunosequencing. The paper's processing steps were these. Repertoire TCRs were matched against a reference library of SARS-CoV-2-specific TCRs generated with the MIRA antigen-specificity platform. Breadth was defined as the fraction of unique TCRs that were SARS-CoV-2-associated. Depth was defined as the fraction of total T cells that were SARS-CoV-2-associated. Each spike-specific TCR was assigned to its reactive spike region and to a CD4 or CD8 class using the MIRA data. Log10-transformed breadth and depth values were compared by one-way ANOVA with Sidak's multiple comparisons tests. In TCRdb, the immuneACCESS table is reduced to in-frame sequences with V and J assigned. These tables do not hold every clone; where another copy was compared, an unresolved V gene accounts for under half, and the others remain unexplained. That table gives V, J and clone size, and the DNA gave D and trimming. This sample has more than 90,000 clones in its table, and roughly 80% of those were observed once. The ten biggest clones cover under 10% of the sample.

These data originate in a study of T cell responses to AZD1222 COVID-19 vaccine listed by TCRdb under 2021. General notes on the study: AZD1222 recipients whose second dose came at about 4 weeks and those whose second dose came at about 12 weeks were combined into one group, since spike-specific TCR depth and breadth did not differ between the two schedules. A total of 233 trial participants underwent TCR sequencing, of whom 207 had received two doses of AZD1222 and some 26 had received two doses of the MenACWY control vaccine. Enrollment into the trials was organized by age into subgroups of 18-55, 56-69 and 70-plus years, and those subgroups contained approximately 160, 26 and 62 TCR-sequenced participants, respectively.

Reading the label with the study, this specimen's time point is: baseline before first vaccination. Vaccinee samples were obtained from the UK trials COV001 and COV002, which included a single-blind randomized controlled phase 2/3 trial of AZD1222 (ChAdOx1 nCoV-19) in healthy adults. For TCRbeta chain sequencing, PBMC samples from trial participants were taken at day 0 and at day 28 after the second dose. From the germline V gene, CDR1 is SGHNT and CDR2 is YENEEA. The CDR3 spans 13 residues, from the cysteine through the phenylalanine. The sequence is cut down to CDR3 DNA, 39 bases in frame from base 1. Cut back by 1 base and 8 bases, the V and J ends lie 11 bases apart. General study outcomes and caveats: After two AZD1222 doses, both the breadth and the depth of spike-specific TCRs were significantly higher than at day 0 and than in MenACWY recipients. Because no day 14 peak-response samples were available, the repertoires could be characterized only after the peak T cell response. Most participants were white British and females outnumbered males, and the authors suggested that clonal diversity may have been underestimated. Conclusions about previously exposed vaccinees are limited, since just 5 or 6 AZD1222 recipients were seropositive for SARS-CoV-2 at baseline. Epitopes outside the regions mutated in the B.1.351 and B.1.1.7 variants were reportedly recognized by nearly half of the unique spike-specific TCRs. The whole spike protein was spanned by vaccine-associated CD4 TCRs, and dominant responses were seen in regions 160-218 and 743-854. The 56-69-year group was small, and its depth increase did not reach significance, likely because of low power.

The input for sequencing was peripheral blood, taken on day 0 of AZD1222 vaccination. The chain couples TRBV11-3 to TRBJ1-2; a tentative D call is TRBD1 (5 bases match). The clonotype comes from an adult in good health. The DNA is TGTGCCAGCAGCTTAGGGGGCGGAGGCGGCTACACCTTC. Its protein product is CASSLGGGGGYTF.